Following are 23 T cell receptor beta chains from one sample sequenced in a study of regulatory T cells in long-lasting Graves disease. Documented time point: newly diagnosed GD, antithyroid drugs for less than 3 months. PBMCs were the source of the RNA used for TCR sequencing. HTBI primers from iRepertoire and Arm-PCR of CDR3 regions yielded the TCR beta libraries. TCRdb re-called the multiplex PCR reads through MiXCR, storing one row per CDR3 protein. Among 560,000 or so distinct CDR3 sequences, roughly a sixth were seen once, and the ten largest hold around 12%. A further study also used this sample, focusing on T cells in Graves' hyperthyroidism and ophthalmopathy.

Sequenced material: peripheral blood mononuclear cells (PBMCs), taken at new diagnosis, from a patient treated with antithyroid drugs. These receptor sequences come from a man aged 18 to 29 with Graves disease.

This clonotype was recorded at least ten times. V is TRBV12-3 or TRBV12-4 and J is TRBJ2-7, with D perhaps given as TRBD1 or TRBD2 (6 bases each). The CDR3 covers 15 residues. V dropped 3 bases and J dropped 3 bases, with 15 bases sitting between them. The CDR3 region has the DNA TGTGCCAGCAGTTTTGAGGGGGGTTTCGACTACGAGCAGTACTTC. Protein: CASSFEGGFDYEQYF.

V usage is TRBV4-1 and J usage is TRBJ1-4; D not resolved. Deletions cut 0 bases from V and 0 bases from J, with 8 bases between. Germline V gene lookup returns CDR1 MGHRA and CDR2 YSYEKL. The CDR3 runs 16 residues. CDR3 DNA: TGCGCCAGCAGCCAAGAAAGGGTTGCAACTAATGAAAAACTGTTTTTT. The encoded protein is CASSQERVATNEKLFF.

The rearrangement joins TRBV20-1 to TRBJ2-1, with 10 bases fitting TRBD1. The junction had 15 bases not matched to a gene; V was cut back by 5 bases and J by 8 bases. The CDR3 has 16 amino acids. CDR1 and CDR2 from the germline V gene are DFQATT and SNEGSKA (reference sequence). DNA for the CDR3: TGCAGTGCTTGGGACAGGGGAGGCCAGGGACACTATGAGCAGTTCTTC. It yields the protein CSAWDRGGQGHYEQFF.

This clonotype was counted at least ten times. The CDR3 spells CASSPRQGSNEQFF. The CDR3, as DNA: TGTGCCAGCAGCCCTCGACAGGGTTCTAATGAGCAGTTCTTC. The chain has TRBV9 and TRBJ2-1; TRBD1 matches 7 bases. The CDR3 is 14 amino acids. J gave up 7 bases and V 4 bases, and 8 bases lay outside the gene matches. Germline CDR1 SGDLS, CDR2 YYNGEE.

This clonotype was seen at least ten times. This chain connects TRBV2 to TRBJ1-2; 7 bases fit TRBD1. Losses at the gene ends were 7 bases for V and 3 bases for J; bases not matched to a gene: 14. The CDR3 covers 16 residues. Germline V lookup: CDR1 SNHLY, CDR2 FYNNEI. The CDR3 DNA reads as TGTGCCAGCACTGGGGTAACGCAGGGGGTAGACTATGGCTACACCTTC. This sequence encodes CASTGVTQGVDYGYTF.

This clonotype showed up many times. The chain links TRBV3-1 to TRBJ1-4; 7 bases match TRBD1. Germline CDR1 and CDR2: LGHDT and YNNKEL (reference sequence). Losses at the gene ends were 2 bases for V and 5 bases for J; bases not matched to a gene: 11. The CDR3 runs to 17 residues. This chain's CDR3 is CASSQMGSGQINEKLFF. The DNA for the CDR3 is TGTGCCAGCAGCCAAATGGGCTCGGGACAGATAAATGAAAAACTGTTTTTT.

Concerning this clonotype: A read error may be the cause here, since a much bigger clone is one base away. The chain carries TRBV12-3 or TRBV12-4 and TRBJ2-7, with 7 positions matching TRBD1. The CDR3 has 15 amino acids. This CDR3 is CASSENRGPSYERYF. CDR3 in DNA: TGTGCCAGCAGTGAGAACAGGGGACCCTCCTACGAGCGGTACTTC.

This clonotype has more than one count but fewer than ten. This CDR3 is CASSWGGADQPQHF. CDR3 DNA sequence: TGTGCCAGCAGTTGGGGGGGGGCCGATCAGCCCCAGCATTTT. V and J are TRBV27 and TRBJ1-5, with a weak D call TRBD1 (6 bases). V was cut by 4 bases and J by 5 bases, with 12 bases left in between. Germline CDR1 reads MNHEY; CDR2 reads SMNVEV (reference sequence). CDR3 length equals 14 residues.

There are many counts of this clonotype. This CDR3 is CASSMTDEQFF. The CDR3 DNA is TGTGCCAGCAGTATGACTGATGAGCAGTTCTTC. The J gene is TRBJ2-1, the V gene TRBV2; D call uncertain. Trimming cost V 5 bases and J 8 bases, with 7 bases left between them. This CDR3 has 11 amino acids. CDR1 is SNHLY and CDR2 is FYNNEI in the germline V gene.

In this sample, this clonotype turned up many times. The chain is built from TRBV12-5 and TRBJ2-1; the match to TRBD2 covers 11 bases. The CDR3 runs to 16 residues. Germline V gene lookup returns CDR1 LGHNT and CDR2 FRNRAP. The V gene end was trimmed by 1 base and the J gene end by 4 bases; junction bases not matched to a gene: 3. For the CDR3, the DNA is TGTGCTAGTGGTTTGGGCCTAGCGGGAGGTTACAATGAGCAGTTCTTC. It codes for CASGLGLAGGYNEQFF.

This clonotype was picked up many times. V and J are TRBV7-8 and TRBJ2-3; D is undetermined. CDR3 size: 14 residues. Germline values: CDR1 SGHVS, CDR2 FQNEAQ. Trimming pared 5 bases from V and 0 bases from J, leaving 9 bases between. CDR3 sequence: CASSPDSSTDTQYF. The DNA for the CDR3 is TGTGCCAGCAGCCCGGATAGTAGCACAGATACGCAGTATTTT.

In this sample, this clonotype turned up many times. The CDR3: CAISGYSGSHRSYNEQFF. The CDR3 DNA sequence: TGTGCCATCAGTGGGTATAGCGGGAGCCACCGCTCCTACAATGAGCAGTTCTTC. The rearrangement links TRBV10-3 to TRBJ2-1, with 9 bases identical to TRBD2. Germline lookup yields CDR1 ENHRY and CDR2 SYGVKD. There are 18 residues in the CDR3. V shed 4 bases and J 0 bases; nucleotides not matched to a gene: 10.

The rearrangement joins TRBV4-1 to TRBJ2-2; TRBD2 aligns across 9 bases. Germline V lookup: CDR1 MGHRA, CDR2 YSYEKL. Trimming removed 3 bases from V and 7 bases from J; junction bases left unmatched: 3. The CDR3 sequence is 14 residues long. The CDR3 loop reads CASSHPSGDGELFF. CDR3 in DNA: TGCGCCAGCAGCCATCCTAGCGGGGACGGGGAGCTGTTTTTT.

This clonotype has ten or more counts. The genes are TRBV6-2 or TRBV6-3 and TRBJ2-2; 8 nucleotides align to TRBD1. Germline V lookup: CDR1 MNHEY, CDR2 SVGEGT. The CDR3 contains 14 residues. V trimming: 2 bases; J trimming: 7 bases; junction bases outside the gene matches: 3. The CDR3 DNA sequence: TGTGCCAGCAGTTACGACAGGGGTGACGGGGAGCTGTTTTTT. This codes for CASSYDRGDGELFF.

The rearrangement uses TRBV5-1 and TRBJ2-3; 8 bases agree with TRBD2. The V and J ends lost 3 bases and 7 bases, in that order; junction bases with no gene match: 13. The length of the CDR3 is 16 residues. Germline V gene sequence: CDR1 SGHRS, CDR2 YFSETQ. The CDR3 here is CASSWGDKREMNTQYF. The CDR3 DNA reads TGCGCCAGCAGCTGGGGGGACAAGCGGGAGATGAATACGCAGTATTTT.

A note on this clonotype: This may be a read error, as it is one base from a much larger clone. Here the CDR3 DNA reads TGTGCCAGCAGCTTCGACCATGACAATGGGCAGTTCTTC. This encodes CASSFDHDNGQFF. The gene calls are TRBV7-2 and TRBJ2-1; no clear D gene. The CDR3 length is 13 residues. In germline, CDR1 is SGHTA, CDR2 FQGNSA.

This clonotype occurred a few times. The chain is built from TRBV3-1 and TRBJ2-4; tentatively, D is TRBD1 (5 bases). Trimming left V 0 bases short and J 1 base short, with 13 bases between. Germline V gene data show CDR1 as LGHDT and CDR2 as YNNKEL (reference sequence). The CDR3 is made up of 17 amino acids. The CDR3 nucleotides read TGTGCCAGCAGCCAAGATGGGGCAGGGTCGGCCAAAAACATTCAGTACTTC. This sequence encodes CASSQDGAGSAKNIQYF.

This clonotype was seen ten or more times. J is TRBJ1-6 and V is TRBV28; a weak D match, TRBD1 (6 bases). Trimming removed 3 bases at V and 5 bases at J, with 11 bases between. Germline V gene data show CDR1 as MDHEN and CDR2 as SYDVKM. The CDR3 loop spans 15 amino acids. CDR3 sequence (DNA): TGTGCCAGCAGTTTTCAGGACAGAAATAATTCACCCCTCCACTTT. Amino acid sequence: CASSFQDRNNSPLHF.

About this clonotype itself: A read error is possible here, since a much larger clone lies one base away. The chain uses TRBV10-3 and TRBJ2-5; D is undetermined. Germline CDR1 reads ENHRY; CDR2 reads SYGVKD. This CDR3 is 15 amino acids long. V lost 5 bases to trimming and J lost 7 bases, with 20 bases between them. The chain's CDR3 is CAISSSCPEEGTQYF. CDR3 nucleotides: TGTGCCATCAGTTCTTCGTGCCCAGAAGAAGGGACCCAGTACTTC.

The chain links TRBV2 to TRBJ1-1; perhaps TRBD1 as D (6 bases). Germline V CDR1 and CDR2: SNHLY, FYNNEI. The CDR3 contains 13 residues. Trimming shortened V by 10 bases and J by 5 bases, and 17 bases separated the two germline ends. CDR3 bases: TGTGCCACCTCGGGGGGCGGATGGACTGAAGCTTTCTTT. Translating it yields CATSGGGWTEAFF.

This clonotype was recorded at least ten times. V usage is TRBV28 and J usage is TRBJ2-7, with TRBD1 identical over 10 bases. Germline V gives CDR1 MDHEN, CDR2 SYDVKM. The CDR3 spans 13 residues. The J segment lost 7 bases and the V segment lost 2 bases, leaving 2 bases of the junction unmatched. The CDR3 reads CASSLRDRGEQYF. The DNA of the CDR3 is TGTGCCAGCAGTTTAAGGGACAGGGGAGAGCAGTACTTC.

This chain joins TRBV3-1 and TRBJ2-1; 9 bases are shared with TRBD2. Per germline, CDR1 LGHDT and CDR2 YNNKEL (reference sequence). V trimming: 0 bases; J trimming: 2 bases; junction bases outside the gene matches: 5. CDR3 length equals 17 residues. CDR3 in DNA: TGTGCCAGCAGCCAAGATAGGGCGGGAGGGCCCTACAATGAGCAGTTCTTC. It translates to CASSQDRAGGPYNEQFF.

This clonotype appeared many times. This rearrangement joins TRBV6-1 to TRBJ1-1; 7 bases map to TRBD1. This CDR3 contains 13 residues. With V trimmed by 5 bases and J by 4 bases, 4 bases remained unmatched. Germline V lookup: CDR1 MNHNS, CDR2 SASEGT. The CDR3 protein is CASSPGGSTEAFF. CDR3 sequence (DNA): TGTGCCAGCAGTCCAGGGGGTAGCACTGAAGCTTTCTTT.